The T cell receptor beta chain under discussion was sequenced for a study of shared clonotypes between healthy human individuals. Findings of the study overall: It was only blood that was sampled, and tissue repertoires likely differ.

The CDR3 has 13 residues. The germline V and J ends were trimmed by 4 bases and 2 bases, with 12 bases remaining between them. Germline V CDR1 and CDR2: SQVTM, ANQGSEA. Produced via immunoSEQ multiplex PCR; TCRdb's table is partial and in-frame only. The sample includes around 1 million clones, around 80% of them seen just once. On this clone itself: Antigen unknown.

The V and J genes are TRBV29-1 and TRBJ2-7; D unresolved. Sequenced material: memory CD4+ T cells sorted from blood. Stated subset: CD45RA-negative fraction. This clonotype was sampled from a young man in good health. CDR3 nucleotides: TGCAGCGTTGTTACACGAGTTCCCTACGAGCAGTACTTC. This encodes CSVVTRVPYEQYF.